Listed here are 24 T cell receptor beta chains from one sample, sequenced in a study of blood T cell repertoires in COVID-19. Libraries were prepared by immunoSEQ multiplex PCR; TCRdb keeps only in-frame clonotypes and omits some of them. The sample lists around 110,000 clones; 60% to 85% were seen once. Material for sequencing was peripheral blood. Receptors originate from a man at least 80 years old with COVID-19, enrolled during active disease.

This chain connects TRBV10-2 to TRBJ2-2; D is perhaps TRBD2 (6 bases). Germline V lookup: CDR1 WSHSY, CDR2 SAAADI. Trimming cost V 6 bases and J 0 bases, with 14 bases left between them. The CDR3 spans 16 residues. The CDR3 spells CASSLLAPANTGELFF. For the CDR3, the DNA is TGCGCCAGCAGCCTCCTAGCGCCCGCGAACACCGGGGAGCTGTTTTTT.

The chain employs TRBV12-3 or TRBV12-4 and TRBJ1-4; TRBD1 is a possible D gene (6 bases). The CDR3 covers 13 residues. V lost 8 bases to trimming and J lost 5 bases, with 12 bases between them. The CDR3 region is CASSGVSNEKLFF. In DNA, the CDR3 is TGTGCCAGCTCAGGGGTGTCGAATGAAAAACTGTTTTTT.

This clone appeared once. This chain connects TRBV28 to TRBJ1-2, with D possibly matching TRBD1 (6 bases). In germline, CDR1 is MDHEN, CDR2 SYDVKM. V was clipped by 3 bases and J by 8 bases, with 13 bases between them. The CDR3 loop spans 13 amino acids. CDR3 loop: CASSLRGGLGYTF. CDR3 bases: TGTGCCAGCAGTTTGCGAGGGGGACTAGGCTACACCTTC.

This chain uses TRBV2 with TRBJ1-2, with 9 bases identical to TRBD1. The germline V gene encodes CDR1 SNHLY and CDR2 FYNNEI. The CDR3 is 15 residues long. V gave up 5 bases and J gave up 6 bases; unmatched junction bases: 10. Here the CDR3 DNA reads TGTGCCAGCAGTCCGGCGGGACAGGGTTTCGATGGCTACACCTTC. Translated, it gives CASSPAGQGFDGYTF. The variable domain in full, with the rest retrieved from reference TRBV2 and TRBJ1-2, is EPEVTQTPSHQVTQMGQEVILRCVPISNHLYFYWYRQILGQKVEFLVSFYNNEISEKSEIFDDQFSVERPDGSNFTLKIRSTKLEDSAMYFCASSPAGQGFDGYTFGSGTRLTVV.

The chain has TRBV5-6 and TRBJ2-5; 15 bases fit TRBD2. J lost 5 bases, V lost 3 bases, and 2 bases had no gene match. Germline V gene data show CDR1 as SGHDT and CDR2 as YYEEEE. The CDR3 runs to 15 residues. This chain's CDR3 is CASSSGTSGRETQYF. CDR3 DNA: TGTGCCAGCAGCTCCGGGACTAGCGGGAGGGAGACCCAGTACTTC. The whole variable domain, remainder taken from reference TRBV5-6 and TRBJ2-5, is DAGVTQSPTHLIKTRGQQVTLRCSPKSGHDTVSWYQQALGQGPQFIFQYYEEEERQRGNFPDRFSGHQFPNYSSELNVNALLLGDSALYLCASSSGTSGRETQYFGPGTRLLVL.

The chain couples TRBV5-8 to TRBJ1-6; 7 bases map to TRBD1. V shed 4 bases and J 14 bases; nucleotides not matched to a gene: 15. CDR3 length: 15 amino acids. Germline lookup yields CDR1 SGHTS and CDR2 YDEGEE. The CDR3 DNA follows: TGTGCCAGCAGCGGCCCAGCACAGGGGATCCTGGCCCTCCACTTT. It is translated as CASSGPAQGILALHF.

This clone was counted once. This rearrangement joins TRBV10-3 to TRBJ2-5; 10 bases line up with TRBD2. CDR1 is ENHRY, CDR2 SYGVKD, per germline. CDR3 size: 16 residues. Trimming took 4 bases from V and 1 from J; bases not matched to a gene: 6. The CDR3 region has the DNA TGTGCCATCAGTGCGATATGGACTAGCGGCCAAGAGACCCAGTACTTC. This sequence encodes CAISAIWTSGQETQYF.

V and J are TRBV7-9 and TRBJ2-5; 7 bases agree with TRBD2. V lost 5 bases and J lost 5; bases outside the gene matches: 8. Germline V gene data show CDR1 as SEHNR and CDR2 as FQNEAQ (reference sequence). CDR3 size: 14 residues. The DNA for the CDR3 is TGTGCCAGCAGCACGGTGGGGGGGTTGGAGACCCAGTACTTC. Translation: CASSTVGGLETQYF.

Here the CDR3 DNA reads TGTGCCATCAGGCGCCAGGGGGCGCTCAATCAGCCCCAGCATTTT. Protein product: CAIRRQGALNQPQHF. J is TRBJ1-5 and V is TRBV6-5, with 8 bases fitting TRBD1. The CDR3 is 15 residues long. From germline, CDR1 is MNHEY and CDR2 SVGAGI. Unmatched junction bases numbered 11, after V lost 10 bases and J lost 3 bases.

CDR3 loop: CASSRIGTAGNTIYF. Here the CDR3 DNA reads TGTGCCAGCAGTCGTATTGGGACAGCTGGAAACACCATATATTTT. The gene calls are TRBV28 and TRBJ1-3; 7 bases match TRBD1. There are 15 residues in the CDR3. V was pared by 5 bases and J by 2 bases, with 6 bases of the junction left unmatched. The V gene's germline CDR1 is MDHEN and CDR2 SYDVKM. The full variable domain, its missing parts supplied by reference TRBV28 and TRBJ1-3, is DVKVTQSSRYLVKRTGEKVFLECVQDMDHENMFWYRQDPGLGLRLIYFSYDVKMKEKGDIPEGYSVSREKKERFSLILESASTNQTSMYLCASSRIGTAGNTIYFGEGSWLTVV.

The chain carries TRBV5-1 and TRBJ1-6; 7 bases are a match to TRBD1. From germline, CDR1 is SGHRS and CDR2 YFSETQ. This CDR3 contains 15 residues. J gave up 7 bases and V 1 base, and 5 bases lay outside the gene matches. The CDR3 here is CASSLNGQENSPLHF. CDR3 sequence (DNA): TGCGCCAGCAGCTTGAACGGACAGGAGAATTCACCCCTCCACTTT.

In DNA form, the CDR3 reads TGTGCCAGCCGCCGGGGTATCACAGATACGCAGTATTTT. As protein: CASRRGITDTQYF. The chain joins TRBV2 to TRBJ2-3; tentative D call: TRBD2 (5 bases). Trimming took off 8 bases at V and 2 bases at J, with 11 bases between the two ends. The CDR3 covers 13 residues. Germline V lookup: CDR1 SNHLY, CDR2 FYNNEI.

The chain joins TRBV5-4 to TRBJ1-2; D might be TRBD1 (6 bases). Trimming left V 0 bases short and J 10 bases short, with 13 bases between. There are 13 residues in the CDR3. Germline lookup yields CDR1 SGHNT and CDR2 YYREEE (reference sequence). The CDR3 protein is CASSLDRDGFYTF. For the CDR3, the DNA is TGTGCCAGCAGCTTGGACAGGGATGGTTTCTACACCTTC. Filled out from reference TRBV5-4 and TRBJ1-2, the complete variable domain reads ETGVTQSPTHLIKTRGQQVTLRCSSQSGHNTVSWYQQALGQGPQFIFQYYREEENGRGNFPPRFSGLQFPNYSSELNVNALELDDSALYLCASSLDRDGFYTFGSGTRLTVV.

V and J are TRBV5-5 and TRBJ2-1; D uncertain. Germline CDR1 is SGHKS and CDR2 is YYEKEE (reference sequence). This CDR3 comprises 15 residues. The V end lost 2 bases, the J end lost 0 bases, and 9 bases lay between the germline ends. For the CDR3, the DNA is TGTGCCAGCAGCTTATCGGTCGACTCCTACAATGAGCAGTTCTTC. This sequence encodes CASSLSVDSYNEQFF.

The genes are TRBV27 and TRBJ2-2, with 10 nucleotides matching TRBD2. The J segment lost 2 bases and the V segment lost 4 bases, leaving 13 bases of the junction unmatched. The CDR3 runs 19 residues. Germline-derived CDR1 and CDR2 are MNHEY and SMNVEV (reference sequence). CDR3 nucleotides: TGTGCCAGCAGTTGCCCCGCCTTAGCGGGAGGCCATAACACCGGGGAGCTGTTTTTT. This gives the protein CASSCPALAGGHNTGELFF.

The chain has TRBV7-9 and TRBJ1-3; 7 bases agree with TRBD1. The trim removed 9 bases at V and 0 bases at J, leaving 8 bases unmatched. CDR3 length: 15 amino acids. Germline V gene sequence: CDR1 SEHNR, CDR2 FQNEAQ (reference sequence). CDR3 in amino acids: CASNGDSNSGNTIYF. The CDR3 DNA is TGTGCCAGTAACGGGGACAGCAACTCTGGAAACACCATATATTTT.

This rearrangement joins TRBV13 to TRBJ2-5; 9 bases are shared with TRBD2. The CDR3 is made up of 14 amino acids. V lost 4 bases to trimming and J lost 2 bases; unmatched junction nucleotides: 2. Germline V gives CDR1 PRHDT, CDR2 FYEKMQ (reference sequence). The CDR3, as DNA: TGTGCCAGCAGCTGGACTAGCGCGCAAGAGACCCAGTACTTC. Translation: CASSWTSAQETQYF. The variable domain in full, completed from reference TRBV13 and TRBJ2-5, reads AAGVIQSPRHLIKEKRETATLKCYPIPRHDTVYWYQQGPGQDPQFLISFYEKMQSDKGSIPDRFSAQQFSDYHSELNMSSLELGDSALYFCASSWTSAQETQYFGPGTRLLVL.

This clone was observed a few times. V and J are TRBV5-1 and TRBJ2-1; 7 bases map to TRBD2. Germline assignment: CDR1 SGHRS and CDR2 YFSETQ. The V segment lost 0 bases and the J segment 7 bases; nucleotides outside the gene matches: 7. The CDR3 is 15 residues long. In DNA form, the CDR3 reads TGCGCCAGCAGCTTGGTTGCGGGAGTTGGGAATGAGCAGTTCTTC. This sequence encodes CASSLVAGVGNEQFF.

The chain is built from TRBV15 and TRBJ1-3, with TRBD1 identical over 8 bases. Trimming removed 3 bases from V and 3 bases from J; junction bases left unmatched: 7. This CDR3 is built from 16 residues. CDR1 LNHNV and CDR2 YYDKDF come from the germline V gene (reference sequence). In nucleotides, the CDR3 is TGTGCCACCAGCAGGGAATTGACAGGGGTTGGAAACACCATATATTTT. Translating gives CATSRELTGVGNTIYF.

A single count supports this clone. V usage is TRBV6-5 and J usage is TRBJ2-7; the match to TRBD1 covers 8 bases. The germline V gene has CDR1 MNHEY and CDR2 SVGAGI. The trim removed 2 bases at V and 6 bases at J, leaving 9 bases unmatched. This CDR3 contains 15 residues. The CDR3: CASSYKTGGIGEQYF. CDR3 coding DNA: TGTGCCAGCAGTTACAAAACAGGGGGTATTGGCGAGCAGTACTTC.

The CDR3 DNA reads as TGTGCCAGCAGCTCAGGACAGATCTCTAGCACAGATACGCAGTATTTT. Translation gives CASSSGQISSTDTQYF. The chain is built from TRBV5-4 and TRBJ2-3; tentatively, D is TRBD1 (6 bases). This CDR3 spans 16 amino acids. The V and J ends lost 3 bases and 0 bases respectively, with 14 bases between them. The V gene's germline CDR1 is SGHNT and CDR2 YYREEE (reference sequence).

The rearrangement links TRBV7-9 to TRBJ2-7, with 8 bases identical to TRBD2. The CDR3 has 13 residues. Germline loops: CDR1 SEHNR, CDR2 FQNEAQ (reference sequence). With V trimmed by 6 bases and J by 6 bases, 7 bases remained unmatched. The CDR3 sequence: CASSTGGEFEQYF. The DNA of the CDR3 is TGTGCCAGCAGTACCGGGGGGGAGTTCGAGCAGTACTTC.

The CDR3 is CASSIGGPVATNEKLFF. The CDR3 DNA follows: TGTGCCAGTAGTATCGGGGGGCCAGTGGCAACTAATGAAAAACTGTTTTTT. V usage is TRBV19 and J usage is TRBJ1-4; D is possibly TRBD1 (6 bases). V was cut by 3 bases and J by 0 bases, with 14 bases left in between. CDR3 length: 17 residues. Germline CDR1 LNHDA, CDR2 SQIVND (reference sequence).

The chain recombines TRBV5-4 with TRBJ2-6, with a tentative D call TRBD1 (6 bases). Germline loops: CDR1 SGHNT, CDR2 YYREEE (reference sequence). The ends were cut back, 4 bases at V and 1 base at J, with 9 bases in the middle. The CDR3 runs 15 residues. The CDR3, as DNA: TGTGCCAGCAGCCACAGGGCATCTGGGGCCAACGTCCTGACTTTC. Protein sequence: CASSHRASGANVLTF.